This T cell receptor beta chain was profiled in a study of T-cell memory formation after mild COVID-19. TCR alpha and TCR beta cDNA libraries carrying sample barcodes and UMIs came from 5'RACE with constant-segment primers. TCRdb reanalysed the 5' RACE reads using MiXCR and keeps one entry per CDR3 protein. Of some 250,000 distinct CDR3 sequences in the sample, 15% to 20% were seen once. Unmatched junction bases numbered 13, after V lost 4 bases and J lost 10 bases. CDR1 and CDR2 (germline): MNHEY, SVGAGI. There are 16 residues in the CDR3. Regarding this clonotype: As yet, its antigen is unknown.

Study-wide findings and caveats: Prior to infection, memory already included some responding clones, suggesting cross-reactive memory joined. Among contracting clones, CD4+ were mainly CM/EM and CD8+ enriched in EMRA.

The clonotype originates from a man between 18 and 29 years old who had mild COVID-19 (a few samples of this study predate the infection). Cell type and time point are not known. This chain connects TRBV6-5 to TRBJ1-6, with 7 bases aligning to TRBD1. Sequenced sample: PBMCs or a T cell subset sorted from them (not recorded which). The DNA of the CDR3 is TGTGCCAGCAGTTCTCGACAGGGTCAAGGGGTATCACCCCTCCACTTT. Translation gives CASSSRQGQGVSPLHF.